This is a list of T cell receptor beta chains from one sample in a study of OX40 agonist ivuxolimab in advanced cancers. Clones were read by immunoSEQ multiplex PCR, and TCRdb kept only the in-frame ones, dropping some. The table has around 72,000 clones, roughly nine tenths seen once. The sequenced sample was CD4+ or CD8+ T cells sorted from blood, obtained in a trial of the OX40 agonist ivuxolimab. The receptors come from an adult with an advanced solid tumor such as melanoma, head and neck, liver or kidney cancer. Both conserved end residues are part of each CDR3. The D gene is left open where the match is weak. The size of a clone is reported for some rows only, either as once, few or many, or as a class for expanded clones.

clone size,D gene,J gene,V gene,CDR3 protein,CDR3 DNA
.,.,TRBJ2-7,TRBV7-8,CASSPHPGRSEQYF,TGTGCCAGCAGCCCCCACCCGGGCAGGTCCGAGCAGTACTTC
.,.,TRBJ1-1,TRBV6-6,CASSYVRGSTEAFF,TGTGCCAGCAGTTACGTTCGGGGTTCTACTGAAGCTTTCTTT
.,TRBD2,TRBJ2-5,TRBV29-1,CSVDLAGGGETQYF,TGCAGCGTTGACCTAGCGGGGGGGGGAGAGACCCAGTACTTC
.,.,TRBJ1-5,TRBV10-3,CAISGDRPNQPQHF,TGTGCCATCAGTGGTGACAGGCCCAATCAGCCCCAGCATTTT
.,.,TRBJ2-4,TRBV28,CASSSSGPLKNIQYF,TGTGCCAGCAGTTCAAGCGGACCACTCAAAAACATTCAGTACTTC
once,.,TRBJ2-3,TRBV4-1,CASSPPGSTDTQYF,TGCGCCAGCAGCCCCCCAGGGAGCACAGATACGCAGTATTTT
once,TRBD1,TRBJ1-6,TRBV27,CASSFAGTGGAPLHF,TGTGCCAGCAGTTTCGCCGGGACAGGGGGCGCGCCCCTCCACTTT
few,.,TRBJ2-3,TRBV21-1,CASSKALGTSGPTDTQYF,TGTGCCAGCAGCAAAGCGCTCGGGACTAGCGGACCCACAGATACGCAGTATTTT
.,TRBD2,TRBJ2-7,TRBV5-4,CASSSRTSSSYEQYF,TGTGCCAGCAGCAGCAGGACTAGTTCCTCCTACGAGCAGTACTTC
once,TRBD1,TRBJ1-5,TRBV4-1,CASSQEYGQGWNQPQHF,TGCGCCAGCAGCCAAGAGTACGGACAGGGGTGGAATCAGCCCCAGCATTTT
once,.,TRBJ2-5,TRBV5-5,CASSSGGPGRMGETQYF,TGTGCCAGCAGCTCCGGAGGGCCCGGCAGGATGGGAGAGACCCAGTACTTC
.,.,TRBJ1-2,TRBV29-1,CSVDLRGDYGYTF,TGCAGCGTTGATCTCAGAGGGGACTATGGCTACACCTTC
once,.,TRBJ2-5,TRBV11-1,CASSARPQETQYF,TGTGCCAGCAGCGCCCGGCCCCAAGAGACCCAGTACTTC
.,.,TRBJ1-1,TRBV2,CASSGDGYQAFF,TGTGCCAGCAGCGGGGACGGATATCAAGCTTTCTTT
.,.,TRBJ2-7,TRBV6-1,CASSDPGKQEYF,TGTGCCAGCAGTGATCCGGGGAAGCAAGAGTACTTC
.,.,TRBJ2-7,TRBV6-1,CASSEQVGETISYEQYF,TGTGCCAGCAGTGAACAGGTCGGGGAGACGATCTCCTACGAGCAGTACTTC
.,.,TRBJ2-5,TRBV5-6,CASSFGDYVGTQYF,TGTGCCAGCAGCTTCGGTGACTACGTCGGGACCCAGTACTTC
.,TRBD1,TRBJ2-1,TRBV5-8,CASSFHRDSYYNEQFF,TGTGCCAGCAGCTTCCACCGGGACAGCTACTACAATGAGCAGTTCTTC
once,.,TRBJ1-2,TRBV28,CASSPGRSYGYTF,TGTGCCAGCAGTCCGGGGCGGTCCTATGGCTACACCTTC
.,.,TRBJ1-2,TRBV7-2,CASSVTGQIYGYTF,TGTGCCAGCAGCGTAACCGGACAGATCTATGGCTACACCTTC
.,.,TRBJ2-7,TRBV5-4,CASRPEGVREQYF,TGTGCCAGCAGGCCCGAGGGGGTCCGCGAGCAGTACTTC
.,.,TRBJ1-2,TRBV28,CASRNPTGGYGYTF,TGTGCCAGCAGAAACCCGACGGGCGGGTATGGCTACACCTTC
.,.,TRBJ2-2,TRBV19,CASSITLGSTGELFF,TGTGCCAGTAGTATAACCCTCGGCAGCACCGGGGAGCTGTTTTTT
.,.,TRBJ1-1,TRBV28,CASRRNTEAFF,TGTGCCAGCAGGCGGAACACTGAAGCTTTCTTT
.,.,TRBJ2-5,TRBV7-9,CASSSLKAAHETQYF,TGTGCCAGCAGCTCCCTTAAGGCGGCCCATGAGACCCAGTACTTC
.,TRBD1,TRBJ1-1,TRBV13,CASSARRQGVGGAFF,TGTGCCAGCAGCGCCCGAAGGCAGGGGGTCGGAGGTGCTTTCTTT
once,TRBD1,TRBJ1-3,TRBV28,CASSLIGQGASGNTIYF,TGTGCCAGCAGTTTAATCGGACAGGGGGCGTCTGGAAACACCATATATTTT
.,.,TRBJ1-2,TRBV10-3,CAISASFKDGYTF,TGTGCCATCAGTGCTTCGTTTAAAGATGGCTACACCTTC
.,.,TRBJ2-1,TRBV19,CASSPKPRAIGIDEQFF,TGTGCCAGTAGCCCCAAGCCCAGGGCCATCGGGATAGATGAGCAGTTCTTC
.,TRBD2,TRBJ2-1,TRBV27,CASSRSGTSGGAQSYNEQFF,TGTGCCAGCAGTCGCTCCGGGACTAGCGGGGGGGCCCAATCCTACAATGAGCAGTTCTTC
.,.,TRBJ2-5,TRBV7-2,CASSLVSGETQYF,TGTGCCAGCAGCTTAGTCTCGGGAGAGACCCAGTACTTC
.,.,TRBJ1-1,TRBV5-1,CASSLFGKGTEAFF,TGCGCCAGCAGTTTATTCGGGAAAGGCACTGAAGCTTTCTTT
.,TRBD2,TRBJ2-7,TRBV27,CASSFISSGASSYEQYF,TGTGCCAGCAGTTTTATATCTAGCGGGGCTAGCTCCTACGAGCAGTACTTC
.,TRBD2,TRBJ2-5,TRBV4-1,CASSQGTTFPKTQYF,TGCGCCAGCAGCCAGGGGACTACCTTCCCCAAGACCCAGTACTTC
.,TRBD2,TRBJ2-3,TRBV5-1,CASSLSGGGGRDTQYF,TGCGCCAGCAGCCTTAGCGGGGGAGGGGGCAGAGATACGCAGTATTTT
.,.,TRBJ1-3,TRBV7-9,CASSLPGSGNTIYF,TGTGCCAGCAGCCTCCCAGGCTCTGGAAACACCATATATTTT
.,TRBD2,TRBJ2-5,TRBV6-1,CASSKASGRRGGETQYF,TGTGCCAGCAGTAAAGCTAGCGGTCGGAGGGGTGGGGAGACCCAGTACTTC
.,TRBD1,TRBJ1-2,TRBV4-1,CASSQTDRGTGGYTF,TGCGCCAGCAGCCAAACGGACAGGGGCACTGGTGGCTACACCTTC
.,.,TRBJ1-6,TRBV6-5,CASSLQDNSPLHF,TGTGCCAGCAGTTTACAGGATAATTCACCCCTCCACTTT
.,TRBD1,TRBJ2-1,TRBV7-2,CASSSQPGQGGNEQFF,TGTGCCAGCAGCTCCCAGCCGGGACAGGGTGGAAATGAGCAGTTCTTC
.,.,TRBJ2-7,TRBV9,CASSPPWGAPFPGEQYF,TGTGCCAGCAGTCCCCCTTGGGGGGCCCCTTTCCCGGGAGAGCAGTACTTC
.,.,TRBJ2-1,TRBV28,CASGGPLNEQFF,TGTGCCAGCGGGGGACCCCTCAATGAGCAGTTCTTC
.,.,TRBJ1-2,TRBV6-1,CASRDGGYGYTF,TGTGCCAGCAGGGATGGAGGCTATGGCTACACCTTC
.,.,TRBJ1-1,TRBV6-1,CASSEVFRNTEAFF,TGTGCCAGCAGTGAAGTTTTCAGGAACACTGAAGCTTTCTTT
.,.,TRBJ2-1,TRBV2,CASSLQGSSYNEQFF,TGTGCCAGCAGCCTCCAGGGGTCCTCCTACAATGAGCAGTTCTTC
.,TRBD2,TRBJ2-1,TRBV11-2,CASSLQTSAAYNEQFF,TGTGCCAGCAGCCTCCAGACTAGCGCCGCCTACAATGAGCAGTTCTTC
.,TRBD1,TRBJ2-3,TRBV7-7,CASSLDRGDTQYF,TGTGCTAGCAGCTTAGACAGGGGAGATACGCAGTATTTT
.,.,TRBJ2-5,TRBV19,CASDPGVGETQYF,TGTGCCAGTGACCCGGGGGTCGGGGAGACCCAGTACTTC
.,.,TRBJ2-3,TRBV14,CASSQAADTQYF,TGTGCCAGCAGCCAAGCAGCGGATACGCAGTATTTT
.,.,TRBJ2-3,TRBV7-9,CASSLRWKTDTQYF,TGTGCCAGCAGCTTACGATGGAAGACAGATACGCAGTATTTT
.,.,TRBJ1-5,TRBV7-9,CASSQGESQPQHF,TGTGCCAGCAGCCAAGGGGAGAGTCAGCCCCAGCATTTT
.,.,TRBJ2-1,TRBV21-1,CASSARQGPSRAEQFF,TGTGCCAGCAGCGCCCGACAGGGCCCCTCGCGGGCTGAGCAGTTCTTC
few,TRBD1,TRBJ1-6,TRBV4-2,CASSRTTGSNSPLHF,TGTGCCAGCAGCCGAACGACAGGGTCGAATTCACCCCTCCACTTT
.,.,TRBJ1-1,TRBV7-9,CASSLAKGLNTEAFF,TGTGCCAGCAGCTTAGCGAAAGGGTTGAACACTGAAGCTTTCTTT
.,.,TRBJ2-1,TRBV2,CVSSVAKYNEQFF,TGTGTCAGCAGTGTCGCTAAGTACAATGAGCAGTTCTTC
.,TRBD2,TRBJ2-7,TRBV18,CASSRTSGAYEQYF,TGTGCCAGCTCGCGGACTAGCGGGGCCTACGAGCAGTACTTC
.,.,TRBJ2-5,TRBV19,CASSPSGARETQYF,TGTGCCAGTAGCCCTTCGGGAGCACGGGAGACCCAGTACTTC
once,TRBD1,TRBJ2-7,TRBV7-9,CASSLQGNYEQYF,TGTGCCAGCAGCCTACAGGGGAACTACGAGCAGTACTTC
.,TRBD2,TRBJ2-1,TRBV6-1,CAGRLAGGRQFF,TGTGCCGGGCGACTAGCGGGGGGGAGGCAGTTCTTC
.,.,TRBJ2-7,TRBV5-4,CASSSLRGGQYF,TGTGCCAGCAGCTCCCTCAGGGGAGGGCAGTACTTC